The 24 T cell receptor beta chains reported below all come from one sample, sequenced in a study of blood T cells in healthy people across ages (dated by TCRdb to about 2015). The method was 5' RACE. The run used an Illumina HiSeq 2500. A second PCR of roughly 7 to 11 cycles was performed with a sample-barcoded 5' primer and a J-beta primer mix. Starting from the raw public reads, TCRdb applied fastp trimming at Q25, assembled clones with MiXCR and retained in-frame beta chains. Rows are combined by CDR3 protein, so each entry shows the most common genes and DNA. The sample records 780,000 or so distinct CDR3 sequences, approximately 25% of which are singletons. The ten largest clones take up approximately 3.7% of the sample. This sample also appeared in a second study, on T cells of mothers and their children.

Sequencing was carried out using blood. The receptor source for this set is a boy aged 5-17 years in good health.

The table lists this clonotype with a few counts. This chain's CDR3 is CSAKGTSDYNEQFF. CDR3 nucleotides: TGCAGTGCTAAAGGGACTAGCGATTACAATGAGCAGTTCTTC. The J gene is TRBJ2-1, the V gene TRBV20-1; 10 bases align to TRBD2. Germline V gene lookup returns CDR1 DFQATT and CDR2 SNEGSKA (reference sequence). Trimming took 4 bases from V and 4 from J; bases not matched to a gene: 4. CDR3 length equals 14 residues.

Only one count was recorded for this clonotype. The V and J genes are TRBV4-3 and TRBJ1-4, with 10 bases that match TRBD1. V lost 0 bases, J lost 8 bases, and 6 bases stayed unmatched. Germline CDR1 LGHNA, CDR2 YSLEER. The CDR3 consists of 16 residues. For the CDR3, the DNA is TGCGCCAGCAGCCAAGATACGGCGACAGGGGGCGAAAAACTGTTTTTT. Amino acids: CASSQDTATGGEKLFF.

This clonotype was found a few times. The chain carries TRBV6-5 and TRBJ2-5; D is perhaps TRBD2 (6 bases). The CDR3 totals 16 residues. The germline V and J ends were trimmed by 0 bases and 1 base, with 12 bases remaining between them. Germline CDR1 and CDR2: MNHEY and SVGAGI. This chain's CDR3 is CASSYSMRGSQETQYF. CDR3 DNA: TGTGCCAGCAGTTACTCGATGCGGGGTTCCCAAGAGACCCAGTACTTC.

This CDR3 reads CASSIIAGEVDEQFF. CDR3 bases: TGTGCCAGCAGTATTATAGCGGGGGAGGTCGATGAGCAGTTCTTC. The rearrangement uses TRBV28 and TRBJ2-1, with 9 bases identical to TRBD2. Per the germline V gene, CDR1 is MDHEN and CDR2 is SYDVKM. Unmatched junction bases numbered 10, after V lost 5 bases and J lost 8 bases. The CDR3 runs to 15 residues.

The chain combines TRBV10-3 with TRBJ2-5, with 8 bases aligning to TRBD2. The CDR3 is 18 amino acids. Trimming took 0 bases from V and 5 from J; bases not matched to a gene: 14. Germline CDR1 reads ENHRY; CDR2 reads SYGVKD. The CDR3 DNA is TGTGCCATCAGTGAGTCGATGGCTAGCGGGCTTCAAGGGGAGACCCAGTACTTC. Its protein is CAISESMASGLQGETQYF.

This clonotype was observed a few times. V and J are TRBV7-9 and TRBJ1-5, with D uncertain. Trimming took 1 base from V and 5 from J, leaving 6 bases between them. Germline lookup yields CDR1 SEHNR and CDR2 FQNEAQ (reference sequence). The CDR3 runs to 13 residues. CDR3 amino acids: CASSLEPYQPQHF. In DNA, the CDR3 is TGTGCCAGCAGCTTAGAACCGTATCAGCCCCAGCATTTT. Looking up the rest from reference TRBV7-9 and TRBJ1-5 gives the full variable domain: DTGVSQNPRHKITKRGQNVTFRCDPISEHNRLYWYRQTLGQGPEFLTYFQNEAQLEKSRLLSDRFSAERPKGSFSTLEIQRTEQGDSAMYLCASSLEPYQPQHFGDGTRLSIL.

The chain employs TRBV20-1 and TRBJ2-5; 12 nucleotides match TRBD2. V trimming: 6 bases; J trimming: 5 bases; junction bases outside the gene matches: 4. This CDR3 comprises 13 residues. The germline V gene encodes CDR1 DFQATT and CDR2 SNEGSKA (reference sequence). CDR3 nucleotide sequence: TGCAGTGCACGGACTAGCGGGGTGGAGACCCAGTACTTC. It translates to CSARTSGVETQYF.

For this clonotype: At one end the junction does not follow the germline gene, possibly because of a read error. The V gene is TRBV12-3 or TRBV12-4, the J gene TRBJ2-4, with unresolved D. This CDR3 region has 15 residues. The CDR3 DNA reads as TGTGCCAGCAGTTCTACCCGGGTTGCCAAAAACATTCGGTACTTC. Protein product: CASSSTRVAKNIRYF.

This clonotype was observed a few times. V and J are TRBV4-1 and TRBJ1-3; no reliable D call. This CDR3 spans 17 amino acids. CDR1 is MGHRA, CDR2 YSYEKL, per germline. V was cut by 2 bases and J by 2 bases, with 16 bases left in between. The CDR3 reads CASSQPSAKRAGNTIYF. The CDR3 bases are TGCGCCAGCAGCCAACCCTCGGCCAAAAGGGCTGGAAACACCATATATTTT.

This chain's CDR3 is CASSLGTHLSYEQYF. CDR3 nucleotides: TGTGCCAGCAGCTTAGGGACACATCTCTCCTACGAGCAGTACTTC. This chain joins TRBV7-8 and TRBJ2-7; perhaps TRBD1 as D (5 bases). Trimming removed 1 base from V and 0 bases from J, with 10 bases in between. The CDR3 runs 15 residues. The germline V gene encodes CDR1 SGHVS and CDR2 FQNEAQ.

This sequence joins TRBV28 and TRBJ1-2; TRBD1 matches at 10 bases. The germline V gene has CDR1 MDHEN and CDR2 SYDVKM. V was clipped by 6 bases and J by 0 bases; unmatched bases: 10. This CDR3 is 17 amino acids long. CDR3 in amino acids: CASRFDRGRSTNYGYTF. The CDR3 DNA reads TGTGCCAGCAGATTTGACAGGGGGCGATCCACTAACTATGGCTACACCTTC.

The chain couples TRBV20-1 to TRBJ1-3; D is undetermined. The CDR3 loop spans 14 amino acids. Germline V gene lookup returns CDR1 DFQATT and CDR2 SNEGSKA (reference sequence). The V and J ends lost 5 bases and 3 bases respectively, with 14 bases between them. The CDR3 nucleotides are TGCAGTGCTGGGCGAGGGCCGATTGGAAACACCATATATTTT. Translation gives CSAGRGPIGNTIYF.

In its sample, this clonotype was seen a few times. The chain carries TRBV28 and TRBJ2-1, with 7 bases aligning to TRBD2. This CDR3 contains 16 residues. The J segment lost 8 bases and the V segment lost 4 bases, leaving 14 bases of the junction unmatched. Germline V gene sequence: CDR1 MDHEN, CDR2 SYDVKM. The CDR3 protein is CASSSYWVGGSDEQFF. The CDR3 DNA follows: TGTGCCAGCAGTTCCTATTGGGTGGGAGGGAGCGATGAGCAGTTCTTC.

The V and J genes are TRBV3-1 and TRBJ2-6; D remains ambiguous. CDR3 length: 16 residues. Germline loops: CDR1 LGHDT, CDR2 YNNKEL (reference sequence). V was cut by 5 bases and J by 1 base, with 12 bases left in between. CDR3 protein: CASSRMWASGANVLTF. CDR3 bases: TGTGCCAGCAGCAGAATGTGGGCGTCTGGGGCCAACGTCCTGACTTTC.

The V gene is TRBV29-1, the J gene TRBJ2-6; 7 bases are shared with TRBD1. Germline values: CDR1 SQVTM, CDR2 ANQGSEA. There are 15 residues in the CDR3. Losses at the gene ends were 6 bases for V and 0 bases for J; bases not matched to a gene: 5. Here the CDR3 reads CSVQDRTSGANVLTF. CDR3 sequence (DNA): TGCAGCGTACAGGACAGGACCTCTGGGGCCAACGTCCTGACTTTC.

Here the CDR3 DNA reads TGTGCCTGGACAACGGGGGCTAGCAATCAGCCCCAGCATTTT. Translation gives CAWTTGASNQPQHF. The chain is built from TRBV30 and TRBJ1-5; maybe TRBD1 (6 bases). CDR3 length: 14 residues. Germline-derived CDR1 and CDR2 are GTSNPN and SVGIG (reference sequence). V was clipped by 4 bases and J by 0 bases, with 10 bases between them.

The chain combines TRBV7-2 with TRBJ2-3; 7 bases agree with TRBD2. The CDR3 loop spans 13 amino acids. Germline CDR1 SGHTA, CDR2 FQGNSA. V was pared by 5 bases and J by 10 bases, with 9 bases of the junction left unmatched. Written as DNA, the CDR3 is TGTGCCAGCAGCCACGATCCGACTAGCCCGCAGTATTTT. This codes for CASSHDPTSPQYF.

The chain couples TRBV12-3 or TRBV12-4 to TRBJ2-1, with unresolved D. Between the trimmed V and J ends, which lost 3 bases and 0 bases, there was a span of 9 bases. CDR3 length: 15 amino acids. CDR3 coding DNA: TGTGCCAGCAGTTTTAGCTTAGCCTCCTACAATGAGCAGTTCTTC. As protein: CASSFSLASYNEQFF.

This rearrangement joins TRBV7-2 to TRBJ2-5, with unresolved D. This CDR3 spans 15 amino acids. Trimming pared 4 bases from V and 5 bases from J, leaving 17 bases between. The V gene's germline CDR1 is SGHTA and CDR2 FQGNSA. Here the CDR3 reads CASSSAGPKAETQYF. The CDR3 DNA follows: TGTGCCAGCAGCTCGGCCGGGCCCAAGGCGGAGACCCAGTACTTC.

The chain employs TRBV6-1 and TRBJ2-5, with 7 bases identical to TRBD1. The end of the DNA aligns better with TRBJ2-7, so the J call may be wrong. This CDR3 contains 13 residues. Germline lookup yields CDR1 MNHNS and CDR2 SASEGT. CDR3 nucleotides: TGTGCCAGCAGGACTGGACAGGTCTACGAGCAGTACTTC. It specifies CASRTGQVYEQYF.

The chain joins TRBV13 to TRBJ2-3, with D possibly being TRBD2 (6 bases). Germline V gives CDR1 PRHDT, CDR2 FYEKMQ (reference sequence). V dropped 8 bases and J dropped 2 bases, with 8 bases sitting between them. The CDR3 runs to 12 residues. CDR3 in amino acids: CASGRTTDTQYF. The CDR3 nucleotides are TGTGCCAGCGGGAGGACCACAGATACGCAGTATTTT.

This clonotype showed up just once. This chain connects TRBV9 to TRBJ2-1, with 8 bases matching TRBD2. This CDR3 has 17 amino acids. J was trimmed by 9 bases and V by 0 bases; bases with no gene match: 14. Looked up from germline, CDR1 is SGDLS and CDR2 is YYNGEE. The CDR3 sequence: CASSVATSGALRGEQFF. CDR3 sequence (DNA): TGTGCCAGCAGCGTAGCTACTAGCGGTGCCCTAAGAGGTGAGCAGTTCTTC.

This clonotype was seen only once. The chain combines TRBV6-2 or TRBV6-3 with TRBJ2-1; D is tentatively TRBD1 or TRBD2 (5 bases each). The V end was cut by 5 bases, the J end by 13 bases, with 12 bases between. The CDR3 is 11 amino acids. Per germline, CDR1 MNHEY and CDR2 SVGEGT. CDR3 residues: CASSNLGAQFF. The DNA of the CDR3 is TGTGCCAGCAGTAACCTCGGGGCCCAGTTCTTC.

This sequence joins TRBV28 and TRBJ2-7; 7 bases match TRBD2. From germline, CDR1 is MDHEN and CDR2 SYDVKM. This CDR3 is 15 amino acids long. V lost 3 bases and J lost 8; bases outside the gene matches: 13. DNA of the CDR3: TGTGCCAGCAGTTTCCGGGGGGTCCAATCTGGGAAGCAGTACTTC. The encoded protein is CASSFRGVQSGKQYF.